A selection of T cell receptor beta chains follows, all from one sample in a study of T cells in Graves' hyperthyroidism and ophthalmopathy. Via MiXCR, TCRdb re-called the multiplex PCR reads, giving one row per CDR3 protein. The table records roughly 500,000 distinct CDR3 sequences, about 45% of them present only once. The specimen sequenced was peripheral blood or thyroid tissue (not recorded which). These receptors originate from an adult woman with Graves' disease, either hyperthyroidism or ophthalmopathy (not recorded which). The CDR3 runs from the conserved cysteine through the conserved F or W. D genes are given only for firm matches. Some rows have no size entry. The others give once, few or many, or a class for an expanded clone.

>.|TRBV2|few|TRBJ2-3
CASRGGPGTDTQYF
TGTGCCAGCAGAGGAGGGCCGGGCACAGATACGCAGTATTTT
>.|TRBV7-9|.|TRBJ1-4
CASSPPGRNEKLFF
TGTGCCAGCAGCCCCCCCGGACGAAATGAAAAACTGTTTTTT
>.|TRBV9|many|TRBJ1-1
CASSSGWNTEAFF
TGTGCCAGCAGCTCCGGTTGGAACACTGAAGCTTTCTTT
>.|TRBV18|few|TRBJ1-1
CASSQGVTRGTEAFF
TGTGCCAGCTCACAAGGAGTCACTCGAGGCACTGAAGCTTTCTTT
>TRBD1|TRBV7-9|.|TRBJ1-2
CASSSVLPGTGAGYTF
TGTGCCAGCAGCTCAGTCCTTCCCGGGACAGGGGCCGGCTACACCTTC
>.|TRBV9|.|TRBJ1-1
CASSVSPANTEAFF
TGTGCCAGCAGCGTATCGCCCGCAAACACTGAAGCTTTCTTT
>.|TRBV10-3|.|TRBJ1-3
CAISKGNTIYF
TGTGCCATCAGTAAGGGAAACACCATATATTTT
>.|TRBV29-1|.|TRBJ1-1
CRGWDTEAFF
TGCAGGGGTTGGGACACTGAAGCTTTCTTT
>.|TRBV20-1|many|TRBJ2-6
CSASDQPGANVLTF
TGCAGTGCTAGTGACCAGCCTGGGGCCAACGTCCTGACTTTC
>TRBD1|TRBV10-3|.|TRBJ1-1
CAISQTGKGNTEAFF
TGTGCCATCAGCCAGACAGGGAAGGGGAACACTGAAGCTTTCTTT
>.|TRBV6-5|many|TRBJ1-3
CASYSSGNTIYF
TGTGCCAGCTATTCGTCTGGAAACACCATATATTTT
>TRBD1|TRBV12-3/TRBV12-4|many|TRBJ1-5
CASRSPGQGAKLQPQHF
TGTGCCAGCAGGTCGCCGGGACAGGGGGCGAAGTTACAGCCCCAGCATTTT
>TRBD1|TRBV5-1|.|TRBJ2-2
CASSLIQGPANTGELFF
TGCGCCAGCAGCTTGATACAGGGGCCTGCGAACACCGGGGAGCTGTTTTTT
>TRBD1|TRBV30|.|TRBJ2-7
CASSVQGDHEQYF
TGTGCCAGCAGTGTACAGGGGGACCACGAGCAGTACTTC
>.|TRBV6-5|.|TRBJ2-7
CASSYDRDSTYEQYF
TGTGCCAGCAGTTACGACCGGGACTCCACCTACGAGCAGTACTTC
>.|TRBV7-2|.|TRBJ2-7
CASSTAVPSYEQYF
TGTGCCAGCAGCACTGCTGTGCCTTCCTACGAGCAGTACTTC
>TRBD1|TRBV7-9|.|TRBJ2-5
CASSFPPATGVLETQYF
TGTGCCAGCAGCTTCCCTCCCGCTACAGGGGTTCTGGAGACCCAGTACTTC
>.|TRBV6-1|many|TRBJ2-7
CASSEGRTYEQYF
TGTGCCAGCAGTGAAGGACGGACCTACGAGCAGTACTTC
>.|TRBV15|many|TRBJ1-2
CATSSGGDYGYTF
TGTGCCACCAGCAGCGGGGGCGACTATGGCTACACCTTC
>.|TRBV15|many|TRBJ1-1
CATSKGGNSQNTEAFF
TGTGCCACCAGCAAGGGGGGGAACAGCCAAAACACTGAAGCTTTCTTT
>TRBD1|TRBV15|once|TRBJ1-5
CATSRGQGAEPQHF
TGTGCCACCAGCAGAGGACAGGGGGCTGAGCCCCAGCATTTT
>.|TRBV29-1|many|TRBJ1-6
CSVEGGNSPLHF
TGCAGCGTTGAAGGGGGGAATTCACCCCTCCACTTT
>.|TRBV7-6|.|TRBJ1-6
CASSSSTYNSPLHF
TGTGCCAGCAGCAGTTCCACCTATAATTCACCCCTCCACTTT
>TRBD2|TRBV29-1|few|TRBJ2-7
CASIPGGGSYEQYF
TGTGCCAGCATTCCGGGGGGGGGTTCCTACGAGCAGTACTTC